Shown below are 11 T cell receptor beta chains from a single sample sequenced in a study of cytomegalovirus exposure and HLA in healthy donors. PCR employed 60 Vbeta and 13 Jbeta primers. Assay used: immunoSEQ multiplex PCR; TCRdb lists only in-frame clones, some missing. Of roughly 120,000 clones listed, less than 85% are singletons. Sequenced sample: PBMCs. Receptors originate from a man aged 25-45 years in good health and CMV-seronegative.

The chain employs TRBV6-1 and TRBJ2-7; D gene unclear. The CDR3 has 15 amino acids. CDR1 is MNHNS, CDR2 SASEGT, per germline. Trimming cost V 0 bases and J 2 bases, with 11 bases left between them. As DNA, the CDR3 is TGTGCCAGCAGTGAAGCGCATCTAAGAGCCTACGAGCAGTACTTC. It encodes CASSEAHLRAYEQYF.

This clone was found a few times. CDR3 region: CASSFLGKGDTEAFF. For the CDR3, the DNA is TGTGCCAGCAGTTTCTTGGGGAAAGGGGACACTGAAGCTTTCTTT. V gene TRBV28 combines with J gene TRBJ1-1, with D possibly matching TRBD1 (5 bases). Germline V gene data show CDR1 as MDHEN and CDR2 as SYDVKM. The CDR3 runs 15 residues. Trimming removed 3 bases from V and 3 bases from J, with 14 bases in between.

The chain links TRBV5-6 to TRBJ2-7; D is possibly TRBD2 (6 bases). The CDR3 is 16 residues long. V gave up 4 bases and J gave up 3 bases, with 20 bases separating them. CDR1 is SGHDT, CDR2 YYEEEE, per germline. The CDR3 DNA reads TGTGCCAGCAGCCTGGAGGAGGGGACTGAAGGCTACGAGCAGTACTTC. Translating it yields CASSLEEGTEGYEQYF.

The chain uses TRBV20-1 and TRBJ2-3; D unclear. CDR1 is DFQATT and CDR2 is SNEGSKA in the germline V gene (reference sequence). V lost 5 bases and J 3 bases, leaving 6 bases between the germline ends. This CDR3 region has 11 residues. For the CDR3, the DNA is TGCAGTGCTGAGAGGACAGATACGCAGTATTTT. Translating it yields CSAERTDTQYF.

This chain links TRBV14 with TRBJ2-3; maybe TRBD2 (5 bases). Trimming shortened V by 1 base and J by 4 bases, and 12 bases separated the two germline ends. In germline, CDR1 is SGHDN, CDR2 FVKESK. The CDR3 extends over 15 amino acids. The CDR3 sequence: CASSQGTSFPDTQYF. CDR3 nucleotides: TGTGCCAGCAGCCAAGGCACTAGTTTTCCAGATACGCAGTATTTT.

This clone was observed a few times. This chain joins TRBV19 and TRBJ1-5, with D maybe TRBD1 (6 bases). The V end was cut by 5 bases, the J end by 1 base, with 12 bases between. The CDR3 consists of 15 residues. Germline lookup yields CDR1 LNHDA and CDR2 SQIVND (reference sequence). As DNA, the CDR3 is TGTGCCAGTAGTCCCGGGACAAGAAGCAATCAGCCCCAGCATTTT. Its protein product is CASSPGTRSNQPQHF.

This chain uses TRBV19 with TRBJ2-1; 9 bases are shared with TRBD2. Per germline, CDR1 LNHDA and CDR2 SQIVND (reference sequence). This CDR3 is built from 14 residues. V trimming: 4 bases; J trimming: 7 bases; junction bases outside the gene matches: 5. CDR3 in amino acids: CASSSGGGGNEQFF. CDR3 nucleotides: TGTGCCAGTAGTAGCGGGGGGGGCGGGAATGAGCAGTTCTTC.

V usage is TRBV15 and J usage is TRBJ2-5; D remains ambiguous. The CDR3 extends over 14 amino acids. CDR1 and CDR2 (germline): LNHNV, YYDKDF (reference sequence). Trimming left V 1 base short and J 2 bases short, with 8 bases between. CDR3 in DNA: TGTGCCACCAGCAGAGGGGTACTACAAGAGACCCAGTACTTC. The encoded protein is CATSRGVLQETQYF. Full variable domain (outside the CDR3, taken from reference TRBV15 and TRBJ2-5): DAMVIQNPRYQVTQFGKPVTLSCSQTLNHNVMYWYQQKSSQAPKLLFHYYDKDFNNEADTPDNFQSRRPNTSFCFLDIRSPGLGDTAMYLCATSRGVLQETQYFGPGTRLLVL.

The rearrangement uses TRBV4-1 and TRBJ2-3, with 10 bases fitting TRBD2. Losses at the gene ends were 4 bases for V and 4 bases for J; bases not matched to a gene: 8. The germline CDR1 and CDR2 sequences are MGHRA and YSYEKL. The CDR3 spans 16 residues. CDR3 residues: CASSLGPSGSSDTQYF. Here the CDR3 DNA reads TGCGCCAGCAGCCTCGGTCCTAGCGGGAGCTCAGATACGCAGTATTTT.

The chain recombines TRBV11-3 with TRBJ2-7, with a tentative D call TRBD1 (6 bases). The CDR3 has 17 amino acids. Germline-derived CDR1 and CDR2 are SGHNT and YENEEA. V shed 1 base and J shed 0 bases, with 16 bases lying between them. Written as DNA, the CDR3 is TGTGCCAGCAGCTTAGGGTCGGGACACCTTTTCTCCTACGAGCAGTACTTC. Its protein is CASSLGSGHLFSYEQYF.

This clone was seen just once. The chain uses TRBV28 and TRBJ1-2; D might be TRBD1 (6 bases). The V and J ends lost 3 bases and 7 bases respectively, with 15 bases between them. The CDR3 is 14 amino acids. CDR1 is MDHEN, CDR2 SYDVKM, per germline. The CDR3 loop is CASSFRGVYPGYTF. CDR3 DNA: TGTGCCAGCAGTTTCAGGGGTGTATACCCTGGCTACACCTTC.